One sample yielded the 4 T cell receptor beta chains listed below, sequenced in a study of blood T cell repertoires in COVID-19. The data were produced by immunoSEQ multiplex PCR, yet TCRdb's version contains in-frame clones alone and is incomplete. The table records a few hundred thousand clones, roughly 90% of them present only once. Source material: PBMCs or T cells enriched from blood (not recorded which). These receptors were obtained from a man aged 18-30 years with acute COVID-19.

This clone was seen only once. This chain joins TRBV19 and TRBJ2-5; 8 bases are a match to TRBD2. CDR1 and CDR2 from the germline V gene are LNHDA and SQIVND (reference sequence). The V and J ends lost 5 bases and 2 bases, in that order; junction bases with no gene match: 4. The CDR3 consists of 14 residues. CDR3 DNA: TGTGCCAGTAGTGAACTAGCGGTTCAAGAGACCCAGTACTTC. This gives the protein CASSELAVQETQYF.

The gene calls are TRBV10-1 and TRBJ1-1; D call uncertain. The CDR3 contains 13 residues. V was pared by 2 bases and J by 2 bases, with 6 bases between. Germline V gene lookup returns CDR1 WNHNN and CDR2 SYGVQD (reference sequence). The CDR3 DNA follows: TGCGCCAGCAGTGAGGCCGGTAACACTGAAGCTTTCTTT. Amino acid sequence: CASSEAGNTEAFF.

J is TRBJ2-1 and V is TRBV4-2; D is unresolved. CDR1 LGHNA and CDR2 YNFKEQ come from the germline V gene. The CDR3 is 12 residues long. With 1 base removed from V and 9 bases from J, the gap between germline ends came to 7 bases. As DNA, the CDR3 is TGTGCCAGCAGCCAAGGTTCAGGTGAGCAGTTCTTC. This codes for CASSQGSGEQFF.

This clone appeared a few times. The chain has TRBV2 and TRBJ2-1; 9 nucleotides match TRBD2. The V and J ends lost 11 bases and 7 bases, in that order; junction bases with no gene match: 9. The CDR3 has 13 residues. Per the germline V gene, CDR1 is SNHLY and CDR2 is FYNNEI. Written as DNA, the CDR3 is TGTGCCGGTTTAGCGCGGGAGGGGAATGAGCAGTTCTTC. Encoded protein: CAGLAREGNEQFF.